This T cell receptor (beta chain) was captured in a study of T cell responses to AZD1222 COVID-19 vaccine. Trimming stripped 1 base from V and 5 bases from J, with 11 bases between. Germline V gene data show CDR1 as SGHTA and CDR2 as FQGTGA. The CDR3 loop spans 14 amino acids. Study-wide results and limits: Elevations in Spike-specific TCR breadth and depth followed administration of two AZD1222 doses. Females made up more of the donors, who were largely white British, and clonal diversity may have come out too low.

A remark on this clone: As yet, its antigen is unknown.

TCRdb keeps only in-frame clones here, not all; method: immunoSEQ multiplex PCR. Of about 180,000 clones in the sample, over 80% were seen once. This rearrangement joins TRBV7-3 to TRBJ1-1; D gene ambiguous. This receptor was taken from an adult who received the MenACWY meningococcal vaccine as a control. The sample was peripheral blood, taken 28 days after the second dose of the MenACWY control vaccine. The chain's CDR3 is CASSLNGGDTEAFF. CDR3 bases: TGTGCCAGCAGCTTAAACGGCGGAGATACTGAAGCTTTCTTT.